The entry that follows covers one T cell receptor (beta chain) sequence. Its antigen is currently unknown. Stated time point: week 23, last vaccination. Every vaccine dose comprised 300 ug of mutant IDH1 20-mer peptide plus topical imiquimod. V gave up 0 bases and J gave up 1 base; unmatched junction bases: 7. The CDR3 has 18 residues. Germline V lookup: CDR1 MGHRA, CDR2 YSYEKL. The data belong to a study of a mutant IDH1 vaccine in newly diagnosed glioma. Regarding the study as a whole: Immune responses induced by vaccination arose in around 93% of the patients. Alterations occurring in top peripheral T cell clonotypes seemed unrelated to pseudoprogression.

TCRdb keeps only in-frame clones here, not all; method: immunoSEQ multiplex PCR. The data show 20,000 to 25,000 clones, roughly 86% seen once. The chain is built from TRBV4-1 and TRBJ2-5; 11 bases map to TRBD2. The sequence was obtained from a young man with glioma. This material consisted of PBMCs, taken from a glioma patient whose treatment included an IDH1 peptide vaccine. CDR3 region: CASSQEEVLAGAQETQYF. The DNA for the CDR3 is TGCGCCAGCAGCCAAGAAGAGGTACTAGCGGGGGCCCAAGAGACCCAGTACTTC.